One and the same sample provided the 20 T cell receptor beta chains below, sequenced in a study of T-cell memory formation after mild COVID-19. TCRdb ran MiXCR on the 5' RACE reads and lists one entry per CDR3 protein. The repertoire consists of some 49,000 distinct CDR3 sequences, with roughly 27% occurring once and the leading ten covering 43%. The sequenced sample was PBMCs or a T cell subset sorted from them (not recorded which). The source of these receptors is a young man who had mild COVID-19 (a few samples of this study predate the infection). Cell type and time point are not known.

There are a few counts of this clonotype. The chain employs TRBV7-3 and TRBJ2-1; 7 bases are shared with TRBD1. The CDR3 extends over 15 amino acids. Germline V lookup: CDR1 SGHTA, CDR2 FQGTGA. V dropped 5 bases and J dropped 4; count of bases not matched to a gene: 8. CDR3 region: CASSLRRQGYNEQFF. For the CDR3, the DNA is TGTGCCAGCAGCCTCCGGAGACAGGGATACAATGAGCAGTTCTTC. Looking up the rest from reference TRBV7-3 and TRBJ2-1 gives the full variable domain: GAGVSQTPSNKVTEKGKYVELRCDPISGHTALYWYRQSLGQGPEFLIYFQGTGAADDSGLPNDRFFAVRPEGSVSTLKIQRTERGDSAVYLCASSLRRQGYNEQFFGPGTRLTVL.

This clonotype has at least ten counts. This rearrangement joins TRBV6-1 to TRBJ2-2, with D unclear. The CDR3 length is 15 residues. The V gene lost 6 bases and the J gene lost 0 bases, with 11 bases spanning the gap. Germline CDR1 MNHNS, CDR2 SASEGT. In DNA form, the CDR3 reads TGTGCCAGCAGCCAGTCTGAAGCGAACACCGGGGAGCTGTTTTTT. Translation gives CASSQSEANTGELFF.

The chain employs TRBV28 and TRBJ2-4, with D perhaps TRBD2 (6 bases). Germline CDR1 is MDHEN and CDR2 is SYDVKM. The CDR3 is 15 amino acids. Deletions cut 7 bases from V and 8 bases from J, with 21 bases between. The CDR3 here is CASTTETRVDDIQYF. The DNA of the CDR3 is TGTGCCAGCACAACAGAGACTAGAGTTGATGACATTCAGTACTTC.

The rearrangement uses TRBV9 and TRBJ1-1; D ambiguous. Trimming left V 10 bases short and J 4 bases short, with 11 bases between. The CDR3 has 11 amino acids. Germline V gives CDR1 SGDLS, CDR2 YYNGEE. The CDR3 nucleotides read TGTGCCCCCCTAGGTGGCACTGAAGCTTTCTTT. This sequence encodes CAPLGGTEAFF.

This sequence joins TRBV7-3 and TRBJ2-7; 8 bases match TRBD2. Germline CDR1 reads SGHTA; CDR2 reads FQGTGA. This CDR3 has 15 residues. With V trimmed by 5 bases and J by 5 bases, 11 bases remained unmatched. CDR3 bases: TGTGCCAGCAGCCCCGGGGGGGCCGGTTTCGACGAGCAGTACTTC. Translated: CASSPGGAGFDEQYF.

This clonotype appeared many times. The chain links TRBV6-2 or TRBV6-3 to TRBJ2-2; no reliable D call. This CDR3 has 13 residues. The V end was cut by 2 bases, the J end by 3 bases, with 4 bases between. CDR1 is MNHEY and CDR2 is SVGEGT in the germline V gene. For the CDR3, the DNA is TGTGCCAGCAGTTACACAGACACCGGGGAGCTGTTTTTT. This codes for CASSYTDTGELFF.

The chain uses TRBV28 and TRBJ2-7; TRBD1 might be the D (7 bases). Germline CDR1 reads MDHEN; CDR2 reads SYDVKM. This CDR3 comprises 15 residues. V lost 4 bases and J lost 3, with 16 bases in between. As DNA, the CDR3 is TGTGCCAGCAGTTCTCCTCGGCAGGGGGGCTACGAGCAGTACGTC. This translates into CASSSPRQGGYEQYV.

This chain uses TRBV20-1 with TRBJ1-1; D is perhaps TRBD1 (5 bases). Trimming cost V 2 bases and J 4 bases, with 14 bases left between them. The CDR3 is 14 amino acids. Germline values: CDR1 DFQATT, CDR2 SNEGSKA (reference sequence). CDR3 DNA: TGCAGTGCTAGACGGCGGGGCCCGAGCACTGAAGCTTTCTTT. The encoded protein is CSARRRGPSTEAFF.

This CDR3 reads CASSETSEETQYF. The CDR3, as DNA: TGTGCCAGCAGCGAGACTAGCGAAGAGACCCAGTACTTC. The genes are TRBV6-4 and TRBJ2-5; 8 bases agree with TRBD2. CDR3 length: 13 amino acids. Trimming took 6 bases from V and 3 from J; bases not matched to a gene: 3. Germline-derived CDR1 and CDR2 are MRHNA and SNTAGT.

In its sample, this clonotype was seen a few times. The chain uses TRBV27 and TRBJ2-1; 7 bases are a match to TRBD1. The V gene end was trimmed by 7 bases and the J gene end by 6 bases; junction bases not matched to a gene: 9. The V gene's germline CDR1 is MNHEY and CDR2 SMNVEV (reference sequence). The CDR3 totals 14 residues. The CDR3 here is CASTGQVNPNEQFF. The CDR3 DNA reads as TGTGCCAGCACCGGACAGGTGAACCCCAATGAGCAGTTCTTC.

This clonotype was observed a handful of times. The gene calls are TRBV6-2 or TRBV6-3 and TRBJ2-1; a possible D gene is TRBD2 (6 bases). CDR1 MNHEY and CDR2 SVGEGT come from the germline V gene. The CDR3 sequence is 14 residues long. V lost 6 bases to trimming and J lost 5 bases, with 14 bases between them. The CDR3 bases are TGTGCCAGCAGCCGATGGGACTTTAACAATGAGCAGTTCTTC. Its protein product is CASSRWDFNNEQFF.

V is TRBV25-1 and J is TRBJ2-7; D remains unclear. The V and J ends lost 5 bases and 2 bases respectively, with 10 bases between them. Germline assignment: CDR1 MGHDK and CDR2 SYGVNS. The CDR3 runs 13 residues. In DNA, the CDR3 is TGTGCCAGCAGTACTATGGTTCCCTACGAGCAGTACTTC. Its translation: CASSTMVPYEQYF.

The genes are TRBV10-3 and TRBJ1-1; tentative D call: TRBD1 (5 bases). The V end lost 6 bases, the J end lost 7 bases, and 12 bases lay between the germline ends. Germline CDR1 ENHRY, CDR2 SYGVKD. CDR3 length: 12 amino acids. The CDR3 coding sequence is TGTGCCATCAGCCGGGGCGCGGGTGAAGCTTTCTTT. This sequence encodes CAISRGAGEAFF.

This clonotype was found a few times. The chain's CDR3 is CASSLEVAGGYNEQFF. The CDR3 DNA follows: TGTGCCAGCAGCTTAGAGGTAGCGGGGGGGTACAATGAGCAGTTCTTC. The chain combines TRBV11-2 with TRBJ2-1; 11 bases fit TRBD2. This CDR3 has 16 amino acids. CDR1 is SGHAT, CDR2 FQNNGV, per germline. The ends lost 0 bases at V and 4 bases at J; junction bases unmatched: 2.

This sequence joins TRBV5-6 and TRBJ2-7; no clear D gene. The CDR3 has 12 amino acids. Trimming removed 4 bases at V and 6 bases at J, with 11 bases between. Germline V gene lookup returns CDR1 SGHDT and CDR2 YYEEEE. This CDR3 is CASSGPSPEQYV. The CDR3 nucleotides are TGTGCCAGCAGCGGACCTTCTCCCGAGCAGTACGTC.

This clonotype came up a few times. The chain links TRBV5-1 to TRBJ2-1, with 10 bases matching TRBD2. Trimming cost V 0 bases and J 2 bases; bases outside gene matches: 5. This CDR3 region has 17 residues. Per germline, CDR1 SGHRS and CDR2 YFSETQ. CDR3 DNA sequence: TGCGCCAGCAGCTTGGTTCCAACTAGCGGGGCCTACAATGAGCAGTTCTTC. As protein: CASSLVPTSGAYNEQFF.

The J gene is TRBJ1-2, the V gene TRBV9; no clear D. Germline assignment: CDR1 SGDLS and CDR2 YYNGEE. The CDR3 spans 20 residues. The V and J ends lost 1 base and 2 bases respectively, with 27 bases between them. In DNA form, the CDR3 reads TGTGCCAGCAGCGTAAAAGAGGCCTATTCAAATCTATGGGCGAACTATGGCTACACCTTC. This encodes CASSVKEAYSNLWANYGYTF.

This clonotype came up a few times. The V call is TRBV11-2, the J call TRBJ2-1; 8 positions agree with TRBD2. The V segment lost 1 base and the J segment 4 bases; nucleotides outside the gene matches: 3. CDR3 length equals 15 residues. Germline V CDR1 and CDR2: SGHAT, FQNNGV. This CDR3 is CASSLGRGGYNEQFF. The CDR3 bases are TGTGCCAGCAGCTTAGGTCGGGGGGGATACAATGAGCAGTTCTTC.

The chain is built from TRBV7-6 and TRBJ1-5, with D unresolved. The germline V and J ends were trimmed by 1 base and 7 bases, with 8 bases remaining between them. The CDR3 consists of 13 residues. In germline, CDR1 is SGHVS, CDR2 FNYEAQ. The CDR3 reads CASSLGAGQPQHF. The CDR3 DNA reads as TGTGCCAGCAGCTTAGGGGCTGGGCAGCCCCAGCATTTT. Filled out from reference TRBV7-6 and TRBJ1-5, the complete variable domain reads GAGVSQSPRYKVTKRGQDVALRCDPISGHVSLYWYRQALGQGPEFLTYFNYEAQQDKSGLPNDRFSAERPEGSISTLTIQRTEQRDSAMYRCASSLGAGQPQHFGDGTRLSIL.

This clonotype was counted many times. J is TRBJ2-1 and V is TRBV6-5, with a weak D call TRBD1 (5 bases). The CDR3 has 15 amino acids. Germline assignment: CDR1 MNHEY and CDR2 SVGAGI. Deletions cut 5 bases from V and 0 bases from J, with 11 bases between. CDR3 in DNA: TGTGCCAGCAGTCCAGGGCGAGGCTCCTACAATGAGCAGTTCTTC. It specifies CASSPGRGSYNEQFF.